The next 3 T cell receptor beta chains were all read from a single sample in a study of beta chain features in type 1 diabetes. The study reverse transcribed the entire isolated RNA, so it sequenced expressed TCRB transcripts. Using immunoSEQ multiplex PCR, the repertoire was profiled, and TCRdb retains in-frame clones only, with some absent. This sample has 150,000 to 190,000 clones, with about 8.5% found just once. The sample taken for sequencing was central memory CD4+ T cells from blood. The receptor set was obtained from a man aged 18 to 29 in good health.

Only a few counts were recorded for this clone. The chain couples TRBV7-3 to TRBJ2-1; a possible D gene is TRBD1 (5 bases). Germline lookup yields CDR1 SGHTA and CDR2 FQGTGA. Trimming took 5 bases from V and 3 from J, leaving 14 bases between them. The CDR3 sequence is 15 residues long. For the CDR3, the DNA is TGTGCCAGCAGCCCCACCGGACAAATCTACAATGAGCAGTTCTTC. Translation gives CASSPTGQIYNEQFF.

V usage is TRBV11-2 and J usage is TRBJ2-1, with 10 bases lining up with TRBD2. The germline V gene encodes CDR1 SGHAT and CDR2 FQNNGV. After removal of 5 bases from V and 0 bases from J, the junction contained 10 bases not matched to a gene. The CDR3 length is 18 residues. The CDR3 loop is CASSTLGLAKSSYNEQFF. The CDR3, as DNA: TGTGCCAGCAGCACCTTGGGACTAGCGAAGAGCTCCTACAATGAGCAGTTCTTC.

This rearrangement joins TRBV28 to TRBJ2-1, with 8 bases lining up with TRBD2. Trimming removed 2 bases from V and 2 bases from J; junction bases left unmatched: 8. Germline assignment: CDR1 MDHEN and CDR2 SYDVKM. CDR3 length: 17 residues. The CDR3 DNA follows: TGTGCCAGCAGTTTACCCAGAGCGGGGGCAGCCTACAATGAGCAGTTCTTC. Protein product: CASSLPRAGAAYNEQFF.